This record concerns one TCR beta chain sequence. Assay: immunoSEQ multiplex PCR; the TCRdb copy retains only in-frame clones and omits some. The sample has about 260,000 clones, 75% to 90% seen once. Those enrolled, adults aged roughly 18 to 95 years, came from around 25 US areas. Cohort 3 donors counted as recovered after two negative PCRs, clearance, or resolved symptoms. The germline CDR1 and CDR2 sequences are KGHSH and LQKENI. The CDR3 is 16 amino acids. Germline trimming cut 4 bases from V and 5 bases from J; bases unmatched to any gene: 8. This sample was taken from a study of blood T cell repertoires in COVID-19.

The receptor was isolated from a woman between 18 and 29 years old who had recovered from COVID-19. The chain carries TRBV18 and TRBJ2-3, with TRBD1 identical over 11 bases. Sequencing input: PBMCs or T cells enriched from blood (not recorded which). DNA of the CDR3: TGTGCCAGCTCACGCGGACAGGGGGCCGGGGGAGATACGCAGTATTTT. It codes for CASSRGQGAGGDTQYF.